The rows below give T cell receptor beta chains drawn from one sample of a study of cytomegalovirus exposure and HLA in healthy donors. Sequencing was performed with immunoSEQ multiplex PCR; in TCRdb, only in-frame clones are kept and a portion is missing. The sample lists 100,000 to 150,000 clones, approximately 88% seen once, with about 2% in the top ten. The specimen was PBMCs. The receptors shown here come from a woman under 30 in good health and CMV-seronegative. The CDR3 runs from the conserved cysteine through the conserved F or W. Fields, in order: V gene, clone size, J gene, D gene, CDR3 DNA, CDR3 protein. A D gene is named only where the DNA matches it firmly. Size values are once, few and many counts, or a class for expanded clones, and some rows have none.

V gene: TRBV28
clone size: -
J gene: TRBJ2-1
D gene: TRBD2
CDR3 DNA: TGTGCCAGCACTTACGGACTAGCGGGAGCCAATGAGCAGTTCTTC
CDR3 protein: CASTYGLAGANEQFF

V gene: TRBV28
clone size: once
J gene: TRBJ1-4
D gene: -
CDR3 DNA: TGTGCCAGCAGTTTACTAGCGGCGGGGGTACTGTTTTTT
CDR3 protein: CASSLLAAGVLFF

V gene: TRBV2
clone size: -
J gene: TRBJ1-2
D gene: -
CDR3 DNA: TGTGCCAGCAGTGAACTCGGGTATGGCCACACCTTC
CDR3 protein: CASSELGYGHTF

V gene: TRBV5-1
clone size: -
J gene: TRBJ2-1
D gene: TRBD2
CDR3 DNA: TGCGCCAGCAGCCTACATTCGAGCGGGACCCCCATGGGGGAGCAGTTCTTC
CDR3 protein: CASSLHSSGTPMGEQFF

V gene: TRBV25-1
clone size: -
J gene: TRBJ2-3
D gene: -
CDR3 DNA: TGTGCCAGCAGTCAATCCTATGGCACAGATACGCAGTATTTT
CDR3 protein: CASSQSYGTDTQYF

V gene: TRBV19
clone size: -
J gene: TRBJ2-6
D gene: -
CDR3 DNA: TGTGCCAGTAGTATAGTATCGGGGTCCGGGGCCAACGTCCTGACTTTC
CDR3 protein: CASSIVSGSGANVLTF

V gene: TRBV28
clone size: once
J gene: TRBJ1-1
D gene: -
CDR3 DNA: TGTGCCAGCAGTTTCCCCAGGGCGAACACTGAAGCTTTCTTT
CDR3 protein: CASSFPRANTEAFF

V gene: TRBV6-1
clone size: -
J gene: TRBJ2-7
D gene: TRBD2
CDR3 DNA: TGTGCCAGCGGCGGACTAGCGGGAGAAGGCGAGCAGTACTTC
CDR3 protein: CASGGLAGEGEQYF

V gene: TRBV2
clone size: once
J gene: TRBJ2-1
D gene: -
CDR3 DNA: TGTGCCAGGTCCGAGGGAAATGAGCAGTTCTTC
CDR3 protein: CARSEGNEQFF

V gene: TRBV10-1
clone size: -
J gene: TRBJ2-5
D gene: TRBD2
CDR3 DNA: TGCGCCAGCAGTGACGGACTAGCGGGTGAAGAGACCCAGTACTTC
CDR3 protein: CASSDGLAGEETQYF

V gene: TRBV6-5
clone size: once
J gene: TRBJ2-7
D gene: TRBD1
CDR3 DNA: TGTGCCAGCAGTTACTTAATAGGGACAGTTCCCTACGAGCAGTACTTC
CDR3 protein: CASSYLIGTVPYEQYF

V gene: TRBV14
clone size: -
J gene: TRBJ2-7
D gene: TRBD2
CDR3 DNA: TGTGCCAGCAGCCAAGAACCGGCTAGCGGGAGTTACGAGCAGTACTTC
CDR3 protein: CASSQEPASGSYEQYF

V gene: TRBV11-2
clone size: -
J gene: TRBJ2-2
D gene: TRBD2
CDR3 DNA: TGTGCCAGCACCCTAGGGGGACTAGCGGGAGTAGCCGGGGAGCTGTTTTTT
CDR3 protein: CASTLGGLAGVAGELFF

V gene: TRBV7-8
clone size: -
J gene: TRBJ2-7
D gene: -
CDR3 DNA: TGTGCCAGCAGCGTATTACAGGGCCGGACGGCCTACGAGCAGTACTTC
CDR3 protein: CASSVLQGRTAYEQYF

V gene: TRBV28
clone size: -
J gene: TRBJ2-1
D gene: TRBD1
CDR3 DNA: TGTGCCAGCAGCCGGACAGGGGGCAGTTACAATGAGCAGTTCTTC
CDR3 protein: CASSRTGGSYNEQFF

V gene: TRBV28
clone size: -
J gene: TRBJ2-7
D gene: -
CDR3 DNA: TGTGCCAGCGAGCTTAGGAGCTCCTACGAGCAGTACTTC
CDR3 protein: CASELRSSYEQYF

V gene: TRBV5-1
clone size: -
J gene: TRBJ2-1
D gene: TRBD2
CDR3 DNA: TGCGCCAGCAGCCGCAGCCAGCGGGGCTACAATGAGCAGTTCTTC
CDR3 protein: CASSRSQRGYNEQFF

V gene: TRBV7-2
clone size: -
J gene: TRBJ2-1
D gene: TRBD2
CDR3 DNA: TGTGCCAGCAGCTTATCCCGGACTAGGCTCAATGAGCAGTTCTTC
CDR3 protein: CASSLSRTRLNEQFF

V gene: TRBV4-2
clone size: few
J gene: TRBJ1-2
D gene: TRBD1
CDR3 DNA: TGTGCCAGCAGTCGACAGGGAATTCTCTATGGCTACACCTTC
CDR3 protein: CASSRQGILYGYTF

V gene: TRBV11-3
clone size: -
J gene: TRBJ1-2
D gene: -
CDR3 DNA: TGTGCCAGCAGCCAGTCGGGGGACTATGGCTACACCTTC
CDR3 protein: CASSQSGDYGYTF

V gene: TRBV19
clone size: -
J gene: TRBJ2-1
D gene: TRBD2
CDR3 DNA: TGTGCCAGTAGTATAGCGGGAGGGCCGAATGAGCAGTTCTTC
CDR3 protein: CASSIAGGPNEQFF

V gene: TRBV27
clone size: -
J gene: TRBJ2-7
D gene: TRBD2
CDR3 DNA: TGTGCCAGCAGTTCACGATTAGGGGGGGCTAGCGGGAACTACGAGCAGTACTTC
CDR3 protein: CASSSRLGGASGNYEQYF

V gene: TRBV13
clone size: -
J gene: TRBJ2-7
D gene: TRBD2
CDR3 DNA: TGTGCCAGCAGCTTATCTTGGCGGGAGGGCCCCTACGAGCAGTACTTC
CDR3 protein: CASSLSWREGPYEQYF

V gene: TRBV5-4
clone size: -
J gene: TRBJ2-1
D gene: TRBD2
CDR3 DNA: TGTGCCAGCAGCGATCCGGGACTAGCGGCCCGATGGGGATCATACAATGAGCAGTTCTTC
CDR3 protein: CASSDPGLAARWGSYNEQFF

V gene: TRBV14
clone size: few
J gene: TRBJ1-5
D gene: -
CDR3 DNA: TGTGCCAGCAGCCCCGCAGGGATCAATCAGCCCCAGCATTTT
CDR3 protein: CASSPAGINQPQHF

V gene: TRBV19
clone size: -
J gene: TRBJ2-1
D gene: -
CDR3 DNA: TGTGCCAGTAGTATCTCGGTAGCGACCAGCTCCTACAATGAGCAGTTCTTC
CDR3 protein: CASSISVATSSYNEQFF

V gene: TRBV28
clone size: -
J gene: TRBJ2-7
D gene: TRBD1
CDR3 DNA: TGTGCGACAGGGCCATCCTACGAGCAGTACTTC
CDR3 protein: CATGPSYEQYF

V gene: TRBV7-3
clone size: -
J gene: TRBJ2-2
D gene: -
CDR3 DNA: TGTGCCAGCAGCTCTAGCCGGGAGCTGTTTTTT
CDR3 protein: CASSSSRELFF

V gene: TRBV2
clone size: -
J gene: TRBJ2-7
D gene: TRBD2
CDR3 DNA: TGTGCCAGCCTCGGACTAGCAGTCTACGAGCAGTACTTC
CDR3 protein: CASLGLAVYEQYF

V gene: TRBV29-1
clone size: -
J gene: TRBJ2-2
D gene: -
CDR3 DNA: TGCAGCGTTGAACAGTCCGGGGAGCTGTTTTTT
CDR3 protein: CSVEQSGELFF

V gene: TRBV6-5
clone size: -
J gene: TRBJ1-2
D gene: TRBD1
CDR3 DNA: TGTGCCAGCAGGCGGACAGGGGGGGAATATGGCTACACCTTC
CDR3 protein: CASRRTGGEYGYTF

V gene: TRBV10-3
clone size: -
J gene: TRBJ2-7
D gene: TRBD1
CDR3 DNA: TGTGCCATCAGTGAACAGGGGCGTTATCACGAGCAGTACTTC
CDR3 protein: CAISEQGRYHEQYF

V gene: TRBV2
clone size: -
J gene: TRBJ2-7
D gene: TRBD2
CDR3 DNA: TGTGCCAGCAGCTACCGGACTAGCGGGTCTTACGAGCAGTACTTC
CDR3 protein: CASSYRTSGSYEQYF

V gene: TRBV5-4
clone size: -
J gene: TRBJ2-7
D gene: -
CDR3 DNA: TGTGCCAGCAGCTTGTCCGGACTTGGCCCGTACTTC
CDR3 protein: CASSLSGLGPYF

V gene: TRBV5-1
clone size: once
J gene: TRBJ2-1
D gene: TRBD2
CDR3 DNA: TGCGCCAGCAGCATTACTAGCGCCAGCTCCTACAATGAGCAGTTCTTC
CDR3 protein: CASSITSASSYNEQFF

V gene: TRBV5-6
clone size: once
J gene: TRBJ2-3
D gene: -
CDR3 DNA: TGTGCCAGCAGCTTGCCCCCGAGCACAGATACGCAGTATTTT
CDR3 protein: CASSLPPSTDTQYF

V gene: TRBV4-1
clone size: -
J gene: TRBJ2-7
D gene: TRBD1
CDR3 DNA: TGCGCCAGCAGTCAGCAAAAGGGGGCTCGTGCCTACGAGCAGTACTTC
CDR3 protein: CASSQQKGARAYEQYF

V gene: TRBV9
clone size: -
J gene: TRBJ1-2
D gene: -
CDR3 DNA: TGTGCCAGCAGCTCCGGGACTGATTATGGCTACACCTTC
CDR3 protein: CASSSGTDYGYTF

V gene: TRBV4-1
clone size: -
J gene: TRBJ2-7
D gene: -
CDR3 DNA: TGCGCCAGCAGCCAAGGGGCGGGAAGAACCTACGAGCAGTACTTC
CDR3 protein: CASSQGAGRTYEQYF

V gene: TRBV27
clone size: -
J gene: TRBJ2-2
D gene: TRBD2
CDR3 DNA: TGTGCCAGCAGTTTGGCGAGCGGGAGCACCGGGGAGCTGTTTTTT
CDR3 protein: CASSLASGSTGELFF

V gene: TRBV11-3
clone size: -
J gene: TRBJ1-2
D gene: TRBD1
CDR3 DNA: TGTGCCAGCAGCTATACGACAGGGGGCTATGGCTACACCTTC
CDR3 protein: CASSYTTGGYGYTF

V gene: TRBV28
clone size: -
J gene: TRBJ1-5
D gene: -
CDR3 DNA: TGTGCCAGCACGGGTGGAGTCGGATATCAGCCCCAGCATTTT
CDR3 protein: CASTGGVGYQPQHF

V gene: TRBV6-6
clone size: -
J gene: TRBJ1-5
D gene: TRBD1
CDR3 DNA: TGTGCCAGCAGCCGGGACAGAAGAAATCAGCCCCAGCATTTT
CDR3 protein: CASSRDRRNQPQHF

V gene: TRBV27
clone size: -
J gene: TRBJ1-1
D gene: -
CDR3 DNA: TGTGCCAGCAGTTCCCTTTTTCAAGAGGCTTTCTTT
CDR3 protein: CASSSLFQEAFF

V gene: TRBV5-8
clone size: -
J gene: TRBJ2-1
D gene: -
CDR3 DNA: TGTGCCAGCAGCTACGGACAGAGACACAATGAGCAGTTCTTC
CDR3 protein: CASSYGQRHNEQFF

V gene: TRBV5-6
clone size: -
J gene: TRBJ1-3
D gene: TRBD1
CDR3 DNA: TGTGCCAGCAGCTACGGGACAGGGTTTGGAAACACCATATATTTT
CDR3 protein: CASSYGTGFGNTIYF

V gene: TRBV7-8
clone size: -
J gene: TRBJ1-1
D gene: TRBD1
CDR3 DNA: TGTGCCAGCAGCGCACGACAGGGGGCAAACACTGAAGCTTTCTTT
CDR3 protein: CASSARQGANTEAFF

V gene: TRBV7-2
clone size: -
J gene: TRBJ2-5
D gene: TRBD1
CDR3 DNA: TGTGCCAGCAGCGCCTGGACAGGGGTGAGGCGTGAGACCCAGTACTTC
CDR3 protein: CASSAWTGVRRETQYF

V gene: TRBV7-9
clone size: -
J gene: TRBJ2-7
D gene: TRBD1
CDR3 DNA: TGTGCCAGCAGCTTGAGGGGGACAGGGAAACACGAGCAGTACTTC
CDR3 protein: CASSLRGTGKHEQYF

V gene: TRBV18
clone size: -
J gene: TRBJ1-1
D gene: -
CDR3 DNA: TGTGCCAGCTCACCAATCGGGTCCACTGAAGCTTTCTTT
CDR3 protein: CASSPIGSTEAFF

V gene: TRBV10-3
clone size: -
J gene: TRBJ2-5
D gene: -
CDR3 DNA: TGTGCCATCAGGGGGTCAGGGCTGAGGCAAGAGACCCAGTACTTC
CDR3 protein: CAIRGSGLRQETQYF